The following is a T cell receptor beta chain sequence with its context. Per the germline V gene, CDR1 is ENHRY and CDR2 is SYGVKD. This CDR3 region has 18 residues. From the 5' RACE reads, TCRdb lists one entry per CDR3 protein and no DNA. This sample's table reports 150,000 to 200,000 distinct CDR3 sequences. The data belong to a study of monozygotic twins with inflammatory bowel disease. The clonotype originates from a human donor with ulcerative colitis or Crohn's disease, or a healthy co-twin of an affected twin (not recorded which). The chain uses TRBV10-3 and TRBJ1-6. Sequenced input: blood. The CDR3 region is CAISDHRGGGSYNSPLHF.